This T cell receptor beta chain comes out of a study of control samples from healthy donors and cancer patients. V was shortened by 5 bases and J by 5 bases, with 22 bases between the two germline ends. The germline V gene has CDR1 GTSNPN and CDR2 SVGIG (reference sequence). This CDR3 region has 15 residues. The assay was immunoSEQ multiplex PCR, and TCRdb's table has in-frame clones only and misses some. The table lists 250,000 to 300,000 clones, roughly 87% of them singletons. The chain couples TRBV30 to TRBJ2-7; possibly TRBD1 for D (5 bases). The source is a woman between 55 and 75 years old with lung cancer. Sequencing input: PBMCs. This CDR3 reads CAWRPTGSLGHEQYF. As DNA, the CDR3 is TGTGCCTGGCGACCCACAGGTTCTTTAGGCCACGAGCAGTACTTC.